These 27 T cell receptor beta chains share one sample of origin, sequenced in a study of T cell changes during pregnancy in multiple sclerosis. Sequencing used immunoSEQ multiplex PCR; TCRdb keeps in-frame clones, though not all of them. The sample includes around 35,000 clones, 75% to 95% of them seen just once. This sample comprised CD8+ T cells from peripheral blood mononuclear cells, obtained before pregnancy. Receptors originate from a female donor with multiple sclerosis, enrolled in a pregnancy study.

This clone came up a few times. The chain links TRBV19 to TRBJ2-1, with D perhaps matching TRBD2 (5 bases). The germline V gene encodes CDR1 LNHDA and CDR2 SQIVND (reference sequence). The ends were cut back, 6 bases at V and 0 bases at J, with 12 bases in the middle. The CDR3 contains 15 residues. DNA of the CDR3: TGTGCCAGTAGCCGCACTAGTAGCTCCTACAATGAGCAGTTCTTC. This codes for CASSRTSSSYNEQFF. Based on the CDR3 plus reference TRBV19 and TRBJ2-1, the full variable domain is DGGITQSPKYLFRKEGQNVTLSCEQNLNHDAMYWYRQDPGQGLRLIYYSQIVNDFQKGDIAEGYSVSREKKESFPLTVTSAQKNPTAFYLCASSRTSSSYNEQFFGPGTRLTVL.

The chain combines TRBV13 with TRBJ2-5; the match to TRBD2 covers 12 bases. Germline V CDR1 and CDR2: PRHDT, FYEKMQ (reference sequence). J was trimmed by 4 bases and V by 5 bases; bases with no gene match: 8. This CDR3 is built from 16 residues. CDR3: CASSTGLAGPLETQYF. CDR3 DNA sequence: TGTGCCAGCAGCACAGGACTAGCGGGACCTTTAGAGACCCAGTACTTC.

The gene calls are TRBV6-6 and TRBJ1-5; TRBD1 matches 7 bases. CDR3 length: 15 residues. The J segment lost 5 bases and the V segment lost 5 bases, leaving 9 bases of the junction unmatched. The germline V gene has CDR1 MNHNY and CDR2 SVGAGI (reference sequence). CDR3 nucleotide sequence: TGTGCCAGCAGTACTACAGGGGCGATACATCAGCCCCAGCATTTT. Translating it yields CASSTTGAIHQPQHF.

The genes are TRBV7-2 and TRBJ2-2, with TRBD1 identical over 8 bases. Germline CDR1 SGHTA, CDR2 FQGNSA. After removal of 5 bases from V and 3 bases from J, the junction contained 8 bases not matched to a gene. The CDR3 length is 16 residues. CDR3 region: CASSPTTGGYTGELFF. The CDR3 nucleotides read TGTGCCAGCAGCCCAACCACAGGGGGATACACCGGGGAGCTGTTTTTT.

This rearrangement joins TRBV19 to TRBJ2-7; 11 nucleotides match TRBD2. The CDR3 is 14 amino acids. The germline V gene encodes CDR1 LNHDA and CDR2 SQIVND (reference sequence). Germline trimming cut 5 bases from V and 3 bases from J; bases unmatched to any gene: 3. The CDR3 sequence is CASSPGTSGYEQYF. CDR3 nucleotide sequence: TGTGCCAGTAGTCCCGGGACTAGCGGCTACGAGCAGTACTTC.

The chain has TRBV7-9 and TRBJ1-3; TRBD1 matches 7 bases. The CDR3 length is 17 residues. Germline CDR1 is SEHNR and CDR2 is FQNEAQ (reference sequence). The V and J ends lost 5 bases and 1 base, in that order; junction bases with no gene match: 11. The CDR3: CASSKTGTELSGNTIYF. As DNA, the CDR3 is TGTGCCAGCAGCAAAACCGGGACAGAGCTTTCTGGAAACACCATATATTTT.

The rearrangement links TRBV7-2 to TRBJ1-2; D gene unclear. The CDR3 has 11 residues. The germline V and J ends were trimmed by 3 bases and 12 bases, with 11 bases remaining between them. Germline V gives CDR1 SGHTA, CDR2 FQGNSA. The CDR3 DNA follows: TGTGCCAGCAGCTTCGCGGAAAGGCACACCTTC. Its protein product is CASSFAERHTF.

The chain has TRBV9 and TRBJ2-5; TRBD2 agrees at 9 bases. This CDR3 comprises 19 residues. V was pared by 0 bases and J by 2 bases, with 14 bases of the junction left unmatched. Germline V gives CDR1 SGDLS, CDR2 YYNGEE. The CDR3 here is CASSVGTAGGPMGQETQYF. CDR3 DNA sequence: TGTGCCAGCAGCGTAGGTACGGCGGGGGGGCCTATGGGTCAAGAGACCCAGTACTTC.

The chain's CDR3 is CASGTSSYNEQFF. CDR3 sequence (DNA): TGTGCCAGCGGGACTAGCTCCTACAATGAGCAGTTCTTC. The rearrangement joins TRBV6-5 to TRBJ2-1, with TRBD2 matching over 8 bases. The CDR3 runs 13 residues. Germline V gives CDR1 MNHEY, CDR2 SVGAGI. V lost 8 bases to trimming and J lost 0 bases; unmatched junction nucleotides: 0.

CDR3: CASSFGAGEIAFF. The CDR3 DNA sequence: TGTGCCAGCAGTTTCGGGGCAGGGGAGATAGCTTTCTTT. The chain carries TRBV27 and TRBJ1-1, with a tentative D call TRBD1 (6 bases). The V gene lost 3 bases and the J gene lost 10 bases, with 15 bases spanning the gap. CDR3 length: 13 residues. The germline V gene has CDR1 MNHEY and CDR2 SMNVEV (reference sequence).

The chain uses TRBV27 and TRBJ2-5, with TRBD2 matching 11 bases. CDR3 length equals 14 residues. Germline V gives CDR1 MNHEY, CDR2 SMNVEV (reference sequence). V lost 4 bases, J lost 4 bases, and 2 bases stayed unmatched. In DNA, the CDR3 is TGTGCCAGCAGTTCTAGCGGGAGGCGAGAGACCCAGTACTTC. Amino acids: CASSSSGRRETQYF.

The V gene is TRBV7-6, the J gene TRBJ2-1; perhaps TRBD1 as D (5 bases). CDR3 size: 16 residues. CDR1 and CDR2 (germline): SGHVS, FNYEAQ. Deletions cut 1 base from V and 5 bases from J, with 15 bases between. DNA for the CDR3: TGTGCCAGCAGCTTAGGTGCCTGGACACAAAACAATGAGCAGTTCTTC. Translating it yields CASSLGAWTQNNEQFF. Using reference TRBV7-6 and TRBJ2-1 for the parts outside the CDR3, the full variable domain is GAGVSQSPRYKVTKRGQDVALRCDPISGHVSLYWYRQALGQGPEFLTYFNYEAQQDKSGLPNDRFSAERPEGSISTLTIQRTEQRDSAMYRCASSLGAWTQNNEQFFGPGTRLTVL.

V and J are TRBV7-9 and TRBJ1-1; D uncertain. V was clipped by 6 bases and J by 3 bases, with 11 bases between them. Germline loops: CDR1 SEHNR, CDR2 FQNEAQ (reference sequence). CDR3 size: 13 residues. The CDR3 coding sequence is TGTGCCAGCAGTCCCATGGGCTACACTGAAGCTTTCTTT. Its translation: CASSPMGYTEAFF.

The chain is built from TRBV5-4 and TRBJ1-5; D ambiguous. The CDR3 is 16 residues long. In germline, CDR1 is SGHNT, CDR2 YYREEE (reference sequence). V gave up 1 base and J gave up 0 bases, with 11 bases separating them. The CDR3 reads CASSLQHSISNQPQHF. In DNA form, the CDR3 reads TGTGCCAGCAGCTTGCAACACAGCATTAGCAATCAGCCCCAGCATTTT.

The CDR3 DNA reads as TGTGCCAGCAGCCCAGATCCCTACGAGCAGTACTTC. Its protein is CASSPDPYEQYF. The chain couples TRBV7-9 to TRBJ2-7, with D hard to call. There are 12 residues in the CDR3. V lost 5 bases and J lost 2, with 7 bases in between. Germline V lookup: CDR1 SEHNR, CDR2 FQNEAQ (reference sequence). Based on the CDR3 plus reference TRBV7-9 and TRBJ2-7, the full variable domain is DTGVSQNPRHKITKRGQNVTFRCDPISEHNRLYWYRQTLGQGPEFLTYFQNEAQLEKSRLLSDRFSAERPKGSFSTLEIQRTEQGDSAMYLCASSPDPYEQYFGPGTRLTVT.

The chain couples TRBV6-1 to TRBJ1-5, with 7 positions matching TRBD1. CDR1 MNHNS and CDR2 SASEGT come from the germline V gene. This CDR3 is 15 amino acids long. J gave up 2 bases and V 3 bases, and 4 bases lay outside the gene matches. The CDR3 bases are TGTGCCAGCAGTGAGACAGGGTGGGGCAATCAGCCCCAGCATTTT. Residues: CASSETGWGNQPQHF.

This rearrangement joins TRBV7-3 to TRBJ2-1; TRBD1 aligns across 8 bases. The V gene's germline CDR1 is SGHTA and CDR2 FQGTGA. V gave up 9 bases and J gave up 4 bases; unmatched junction bases: 5. CDR3 length equals 13 residues. The CDR3 region is CASAGTGYNEQFF. The CDR3 bases are TGTGCCAGTGCCGGGACAGGTTACAATGAGCAGTTCTTC.

Turning to this clone: A single base separates this from a much larger clone, so it may be a read error. This chain joins TRBV7-6 and TRBJ2-7, with TRBD1 matching over 8 bases. The ends lost 1 base at V and 3 bases at J; junction bases unmatched: 2. The V gene's germline CDR1 is SGHVS and CDR2 FNYEAQ. The CDR3 has 14 amino acids. CDR3 in DNA: TGTGCCAGCAGCTTAGGAGGACAGGGCTACGAGCAGTACTTC. Protein sequence: CASSLGGQGYEQYF.

The rearrangement links TRBV5-4 to TRBJ1-1; D gene unclear. The CDR3 extends over 14 amino acids. The V and J ends lost 4 bases and 6 bases respectively, with 16 bases between them. CDR1 SGHNT and CDR2 YYREEE come from the germline V gene (reference sequence). CDR3 amino acids: CASSPSPGGSEAFF. The CDR3 region has the DNA TGTGCCAGCAGCCCCTCACCGGGAGGATCTGAAGCTTTCTTT.

The chain carries TRBV9 and TRBJ2-3; 8 bases are shared with TRBD1. Germline V gene sequence: CDR1 SGDLS, CDR2 YYNGEE. Trimming at V came to 4 bases and at J to 2 bases, leaving 6 bases not matched to a gene. The CDR3 spans 15 residues. CDR3 loop: CASSYRDRFTDTQYF. CDR3 sequence (DNA): TGTGCCAGCAGCTACCGGGACAGGTTCACAGATACGCAGTATTTT.

In its sample, this clone was seen once. V is TRBV25-1 and J is TRBJ1-1, with D possibly TRBD1 on 5 matching bases. The V end was cut by 2 bases, the J end by 3 bases, with 19 bases between. This CDR3 spans 17 amino acids. Germline V lookup: CDR1 MGHDK, CDR2 SYGVNS. CDR3 coding DNA: TGTGCCAGCAGTGAAGTTGGTCTCCTGAAAGGGGACACTGAAGCTTTCTTT. Protein sequence: CASSEVGLLKGDTEAFF. Complete variable domain (other parts from reference TRBV25-1 and TRBJ1-1): EADIYQTPRYLVIGTGKKITLECSQTMGHDKMYWYQQDPGMELHLIHYSYGVNSTEKGDLSSESTVSRIRTEHFPLTLESARPSHTSQYLCASSEVGLLKGDTEAFFGQGTRLTVV.

The count of this clone is one. The V and J genes are TRBV19 and TRBJ1-2, with 7 bases fitting TRBD1. With V trimmed by 3 bases and J by 4 bases, 5 bases remained unmatched. CDR3 length: 14 amino acids. Germline V lookup: CDR1 LNHDA, CDR2 SQIVND (reference sequence). The CDR3 loop is CASSIPDRFYGYTF. The CDR3 bases are TGTGCCAGTAGTATTCCGGACAGGTTCTATGGCTACACCTTC.

The genes are TRBV5-1 and TRBJ2-7; 10 positions match TRBD2. V lost 9 bases and J lost 5; bases outside the gene matches: 8. The CDR3 is 13 residues long. CDR1 is SGHRS and CDR2 is YFSETQ in the germline V gene. As DNA, the CDR3 is TGCGCCACCAAGCGGGGGGGAGTCGACGAGCAGTACTTC. It translates to CATKRGGVDEQYF.

In DNA form, the CDR3 reads TGTGCCAGCTCACCACGGCAGGGGAGCCCCTACGAGCAGTACTTC. Residues: CASSPRQGSPYEQYF. This sequence joins TRBV18 and TRBJ2-7, with a tentative D call TRBD1 (6 bases). V was shortened by 1 base and J by 2 bases, with 12 bases between the two germline ends. CDR3 length: 15 residues. Germline-derived CDR1 and CDR2 are KGHSH and LQKENI.

This chain links TRBV2 with TRBJ1-2; 9 positions agree with TRBD1. The CDR3 length is 15 residues. CDR1 and CDR2 (germline): SNHLY, FYNNEI. V dropped 6 bases and J dropped 1; count of bases not matched to a gene: 6. The CDR3 protein is CASRAGTGNNYGYTF. The CDR3, as DNA: TGTGCCAGCAGGGCCGGGACAGGGAATAACTATGGCTACACCTTC.

The chain couples TRBV7-3 to TRBJ2-4; 10 bases line up with TRBD2. Germline V gene data show CDR1 as SGHTA and CDR2 as FQGTGA. CDR3 length: 14 residues. Trimming removed 0 bases from V and 9 bases from J; junction bases left unmatched: 2. CDR3 sequence (DNA): TGTGCCAGCAGCTTAACGCCTAGCGGGGGCATTCAGTACTTC. Translating it yields CASSLTPSGGIQYF.

The V gene is TRBV7-9, the J gene TRBJ2-7; D gene uncertain. The CDR3 runs 12 residues. CDR1 is SEHNR, CDR2 FQNEAQ, per germline (reference sequence). The V and J ends lost 2 bases and 3 bases respectively, with 5 bases between them. In nucleotides, the CDR3 is TGTGCCAGCAGCTTAACAAGCTACGAGCAGTACTTC. Encoded protein: CASSLTSYEQYF.